The source of this T cell receptor beta chain is a study of OX40 agonist ivuxolimab in advanced cancers. The table came from immunoSEQ multiplex PCR; TCRdb's copy has only in-frame clones and leaves some out. Of tens of thousands of clones in the sample, 81% were seen once. Exclusion applied to patients with autoimmune disease history or systemic immunosuppression. After removal of 11 bases from V and 5 bases from J, the junction contained 10 bases not matched to a gene. The CDR3 is 13 amino acids. Germline CDR1 reads MDHEN; CDR2 reads SYDVKM. The chain carries TRBV28 and TRBJ2-5; the match to TRBD2 covers 8 bases. The source was CD4+ or CD8+ T cells sorted from blood, collected in a trial of the OX40 agonist ivuxolimab. The TCR sequence derives from an adult with an advanced solid tumor such as melanoma, head and neck, liver or kidney cancer. The CDR3 DNA reads TGTGCCGGGCGTGCGGGAGGAGAGGAGACCCAGTACTTC. This codes for CAGRAGGEETQYF.